These 18 T cell receptor beta chains originate from one sample sequenced in a study of molecular identifiers for immune sequencing clone quantification. TCRdb passed the PCR reads through MiXCR, listing each CDR3 protein once. In the table there are 400,000 to 600,000 distinct CDR3 sequences, roughly 26% of which are singletons. Source material: naive CD8+ T cells from blood, with Jurkat cell RNA spiked in. Stated subset: FACS-sorted CD8+CD4-CCR7+CD45RA+ naive T cells. These receptors all stem from a human donor in good health. Some libraries in this study had Jurkat cell RNA spiked in.

In this sample, this clonotype turned up many times. Written as DNA, the CDR3 is TGCAGCGTTGAGGGGGAGATTTTCGCTGAAGCTTTCTTT. Protein product: CSVEGEIFAEAFF. This chain links TRBV29-1 with TRBJ1-1, with D possibly matching TRBD1 (5 bases). V was clipped by 3 bases and J by 6 bases, with 14 bases between them. Germline assignment: CDR1 SQVTM and CDR2 ANQGSEA. CDR3 size: 13 residues.

For this clonotype: The junction shows a germline mismatch at one end, possibly a read error. V and J are TRBV4-1 and TRBJ2-7; 8 bases are a match to TRBD2. Germline V CDR1 and CDR2: MGHRA, YSYEKL. The length of the CDR3 is 16 residues. The CDR3 sequence is CASSQDKRETGYVQYF. CDR3 coding DNA: TGCGCCAGCAGCCAAGATAAGCGGGAGACCGGCTACGTGCAGTACTTC.

The chain has TRBV4-3 and TRBJ1-1; a possible D gene is TRBD1 (5 bases). The V gene's germline CDR1 is LGHNA and CDR2 YSLEER. The CDR3 is 15 residues long. V lost 0 bases and J lost 11, with 19 bases in between. The CDR3 sequence is CASSQDWLGRPEAFF. In DNA, the CDR3 is TGCGCCAGCAGCCAAGATTGGCTGGGACGGCCCGAGGCTTTCTTT.

The rearrangement uses TRBV27 and TRBJ2-1, with 8 bases matching TRBD1. After removal of 5 bases from V and 12 bases from J, the junction contained 18 bases not matched to a gene. This CDR3 spans 16 amino acids. Germline V gene lookup returns CDR1 MNHEY and CDR2 SMNVEV (reference sequence). The CDR3 bases are TGTGCCAGCAGTGAGGTCGGGACAGGAGGTTTACGGGGGCAGTTCTTC. Translation gives CASSEVGTGGLRGQFF.

This chain joins TRBV27 and TRBJ2-3, with a weak D call TRBD2 (5 bases). Trimming took off 1 base at V and 3 bases at J, with 11 bases between the two ends. Germline V gene data show CDR1 as MNHEY and CDR2 as SMNVEV (reference sequence). There are 15 residues in the CDR3. The CDR3 loop is CASSLFFGGTDTQYF. Written as DNA, the CDR3 is TGTGCCAGCAGTTTATTTTTCGGAGGTACAGATACGCAGTATTTT.

The table lists this clonotype with many counts. The chain is built from TRBV7-6 and TRBJ1-4, with D unresolved. The ends were cut back, 5 bases at V and 4 bases at J, with 11 bases in the middle. Germline V gene sequence: CDR1 SGHVS, CDR2 FNYEAQ. This CDR3 comprises 14 residues. The CDR3 nucleotides read TGTGCCAGCAGCCTAACCGGGGATAATGAAAAACTGTTTTTT. Its protein product is CASSLTGDNEKLFF.

This clonotype was picked up many times. The chain has TRBV5-5 and TRBJ2-7, with a possible D match to TRBD2 (5 bases). Trimming removed 0 bases at V and 0 bases at J, with 10 bases between. Looked up from germline, CDR1 is SGHKS and CDR2 is YYEKEE (reference sequence). This CDR3 region has 15 residues. CDR3 nucleotide sequence: TGTGCCAGCAGCTTGGGTGCCGGGAACTCCTACGAGCAGTACTTC. This sequence encodes CASSLGAGNSYEQYF.

The sample holds many counts of this clonotype. The chain recombines TRBV24-1 with TRBJ2-3; 11 bases fit TRBD2. The CDR3 totals 15 residues. The germline gives CDR1 KGHDR, CDR2 SFDVKD. V dropped 3 bases and J dropped 4; count of bases not matched to a gene: 2. The CDR3 protein is CATSDTSGGPDTQYF. CDR3 nucleotide sequence: TGTGCCACCAGTGATACTAGCGGGGGCCCAGATACGCAGTATTTT.

This clonotype turned up a few times. The chain couples TRBV6-2 or TRBV6-3 to TRBJ2-2; TRBD1 matches 8 bases. This CDR3 is built from 18 residues. Germline assignment: CDR1 MNHEY and CDR2 SVGEGT. Trimming took 6 bases from V and 0 from J; bases not matched to a gene: 12. The CDR3 nucleotides are TGTGCCAGCAGAGTCGGACAGGGTAACACGACGAACACCGGGGAGCTGTTTTTT. Protein sequence: CASRVGQGNTTNTGELFF.

The chain carries TRBV20-1 and TRBJ2-5, with TRBD2 matching 8 bases. The V gene's germline CDR1 is DFQATT and CDR2 SNEGSKA (reference sequence). This CDR3 has 14 residues. Trimming cost V 7 bases and J 9 bases; bases outside gene matches: 16. CDR3 region: CSGRGAGVGEAQYF. CDR3 nucleotide sequence: TGCAGTGGGAGGGGAGCGGGAGTGGGTGAGGCCCAGTACTTC.

This rearrangement joins TRBV6-6 to TRBJ2-2; 9 bases are shared with TRBD1. CDR3 length: 16 amino acids. Germline CDR1 MNHNY, CDR2 SVGAGI (reference sequence). V lost 6 bases and J lost 0; bases outside the gene matches: 5. The CDR3 sequence is CASSQTGGPNTGELFF. The DNA of the CDR3 is TGTGCCAGCAGCCAAACAGGGGGCCCGAACACCGGGGAGCTGTTTTTT.

This clonotype occurred a few times. The rearrangement joins TRBV5-4 to TRBJ2-1; 12 nucleotides agree with TRBD2. The CDR3 sequence is 16 residues long. V gave up 4 bases and J gave up 2 bases; unmatched junction bases: 4. CDR1 and CDR2 from the germline V gene are SGHNT and YYREEE (reference sequence). CDR3 amino acids: CASSPSGGAAYNEQFF. CDR3 coding DNA: TGTGCCAGCAGCCCTAGCGGGGGGGCCGCCTACAATGAGCAGTTCTTC.

The V and J genes are TRBV7-9 and TRBJ2-7; a weak D match, TRBD2 (6 bases). V was pared by 5 bases and J by 3 bases, with 14 bases between. This CDR3 is 14 amino acids long. The germline gives CDR1 SEHNR, CDR2 FQNEAQ (reference sequence). The CDR3: CASSARDLSYEQYF. The CDR3 DNA sequence: TGTGCCAGCAGCGCGCGGGACCTTAGCTACGAGCAGTACTTC. The full variable domain, with the rest looked up from reference TRBV7-9 and TRBJ2-7, is DTGVSQNPRHKITKRGQNVTFRCDPISEHNRLYWYRQTLGQGPEFLTYFQNEAQLEKSRLLSDRFSAERPKGSFSTLEIQRTEQGDSAMYLCASSARDLSYEQYFGPGTRLTVT.

The chain's CDR3 is CASSGGAAYEQFF. The CDR3 DNA is TGTGCCAGCAGCGGGGGGGCGGCGTATGAGCAGTTCTTC. J is TRBJ2-1 and V is TRBV14, with D possibly being TRBD2 (7 bases). Trimming took 5 bases from V and 8 from J, leaving 13 bases between them. Germline V gene sequence: CDR1 SGHDN, CDR2 FVKESK. The CDR3 runs 13 residues.

This clonotype was recorded a few times. The chain couples TRBV6-2 or TRBV6-3 to TRBJ2-1, with D maybe TRBD1 (5 bases). Germline V lookup: CDR1 MNHEY, CDR2 SVGEGT. V lost 0 bases and J lost 9, with 18 bases in between. The CDR3 length is 16 residues. The CDR3 nucleotides read TGTGCCAGCAGTTACTCGCTGTCTATAAAGCAGGGTGAGCAGTTCTTC. It codes for CASSYSLSIKQGEQFF.

V usage is TRBV27 and J usage is TRBJ1-5, with 10 bases identical to TRBD1. CDR3 length equals 15 residues. V shed 3 bases and J 3 bases; nucleotides not matched to a gene: 2. CDR1 and CDR2 (germline): MNHEY, SMNVEV (reference sequence). In DNA, the CDR3 is TGTGCCAGCAGTTTTGGGACAGGGGCCAATCAGCCCCAGCATTTT. This translates into CASSFGTGANQPQHF.

The chain carries TRBV19 and TRBJ2-2; 8 nucleotides match TRBD1. Trimming removed 7 bases from V and 6 bases from J; junction bases left unmatched: 10. CDR3 length equals 15 residues. Germline CDR1 and CDR2: LNHDA and SQIVND (reference sequence). The CDR3 here is CASIGSGGYPGELFF. The CDR3, as DNA: TGTGCCAGTATCGGTTCAGGGGGCTATCCCGGGGAGCTGTTTTTT.

With regard to this clonotype: The junction departs from the called germline gene at one end, perhaps through a read error. The rearrangement uses TRBV7-9 and TRBJ2-1; TRBD1 or TRBD2 may be the D gene (5 bases each). Germline V gives CDR1 SEHNR, CDR2 FQNEAQ (reference sequence). The CDR3 has 15 amino acids. CDR3 nucleotides: TGTGCCGGCAGCTTTAAGGCCCGGGACCACAATGAGCAGTTCTTC. This translates into CAGSFKARDHNEQFF.